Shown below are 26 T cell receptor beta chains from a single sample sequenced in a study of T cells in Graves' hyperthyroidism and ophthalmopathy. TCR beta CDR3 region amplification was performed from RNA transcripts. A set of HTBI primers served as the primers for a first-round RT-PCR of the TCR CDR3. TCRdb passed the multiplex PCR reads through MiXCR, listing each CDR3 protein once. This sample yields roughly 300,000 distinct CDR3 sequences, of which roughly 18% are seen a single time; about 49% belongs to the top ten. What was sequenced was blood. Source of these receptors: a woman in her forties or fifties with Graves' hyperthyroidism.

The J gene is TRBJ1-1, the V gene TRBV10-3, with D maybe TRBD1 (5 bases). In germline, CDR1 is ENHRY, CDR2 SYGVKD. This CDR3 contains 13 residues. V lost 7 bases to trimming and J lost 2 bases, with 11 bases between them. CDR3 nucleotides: TGTGCCATCAAGATACAGGAAAACACTGAAGCTTTCTTT. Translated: CAIKIQENTEAFF.

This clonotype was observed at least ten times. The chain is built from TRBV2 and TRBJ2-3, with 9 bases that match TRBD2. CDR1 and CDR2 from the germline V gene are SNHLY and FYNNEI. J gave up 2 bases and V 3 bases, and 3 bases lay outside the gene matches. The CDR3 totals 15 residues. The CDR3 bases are TGTGCCAGCAGTGAGCTAGCGGGGCACACAGATACGCAGTATTTT. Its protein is CASSELAGHTDTQYF.

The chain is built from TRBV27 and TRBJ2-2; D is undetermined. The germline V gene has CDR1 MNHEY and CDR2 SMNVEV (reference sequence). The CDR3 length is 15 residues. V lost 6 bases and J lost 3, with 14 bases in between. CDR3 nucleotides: TGTGCCAGCAGACCTAACCAAGACTACACCGGGGAGCTGTTTTTT. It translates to CASRPNQDYTGELFF.

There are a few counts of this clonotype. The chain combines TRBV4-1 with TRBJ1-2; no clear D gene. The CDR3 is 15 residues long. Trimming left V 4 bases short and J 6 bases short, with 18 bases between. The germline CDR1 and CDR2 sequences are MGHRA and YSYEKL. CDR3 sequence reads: CASSPWAGSDDGYTF. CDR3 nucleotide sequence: TGCGCCAGCAGCCCCTGGGCGGGGAGTGACGATGGCTACACCTTC.

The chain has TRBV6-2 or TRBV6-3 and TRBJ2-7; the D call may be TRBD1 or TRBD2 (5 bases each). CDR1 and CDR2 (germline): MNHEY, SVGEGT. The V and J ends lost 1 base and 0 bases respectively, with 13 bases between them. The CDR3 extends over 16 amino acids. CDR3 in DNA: TGTGCCAGCAGTTACTTGGGGGATTTTAGCTCCTACGAGCAGTACTTC. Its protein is CASSYLGDFSSYEQYF.

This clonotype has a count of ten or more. CDR3 sequence reads: CACRTGPGTEAFF. DNA of the CDR3: TGTGCCTGCAGGACAGGGCCGGGCACTGAAGCTTTCTTT. The chain combines TRBV30 with TRBJ1-1; 8 positions match TRBD1. Germline CDR1 is GTSNPN and CDR2 is SVGIG (reference sequence). This CDR3 region has 13 residues. Trimming removed 6 bases from V and 4 bases from J; junction bases left unmatched: 7. Supplemented by reference TRBV30 and TRBJ1-1, the full variable domain reads SQTIHQWPATLVQPVGSPLSLECTVEGTSNPNLYWYRQAAGRGLQLLFYSVGIGQISSEVPQNLSASRPQDRQFILSSKKLLLSDSGFYLCACRTGPGTEAFFGQGTRLTVV.

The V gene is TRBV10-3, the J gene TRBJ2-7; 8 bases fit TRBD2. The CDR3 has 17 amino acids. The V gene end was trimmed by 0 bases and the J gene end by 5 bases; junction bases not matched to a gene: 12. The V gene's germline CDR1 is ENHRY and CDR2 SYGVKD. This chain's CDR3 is CAISESPPGTSHNEQYF. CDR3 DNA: TGTGCCATCAGTGAGTCGCCACCCGGGACTAGTCACAACGAGCAGTACTTC.

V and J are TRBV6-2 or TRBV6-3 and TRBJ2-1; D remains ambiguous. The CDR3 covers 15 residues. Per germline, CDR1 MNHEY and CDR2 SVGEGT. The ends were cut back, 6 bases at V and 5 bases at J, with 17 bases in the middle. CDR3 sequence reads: CASSPIGPADNEQFF. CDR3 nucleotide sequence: TGTGCCAGCAGCCCAATCGGGCCGGCAGACAATGAGCAGTTCTTC.

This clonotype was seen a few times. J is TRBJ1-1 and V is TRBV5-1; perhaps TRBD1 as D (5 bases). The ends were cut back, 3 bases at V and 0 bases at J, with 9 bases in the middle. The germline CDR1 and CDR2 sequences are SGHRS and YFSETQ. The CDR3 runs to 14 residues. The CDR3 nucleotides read TGCGCCAGCAGCTATAGGGGAATGAACACTGAAGCTTTCTTT. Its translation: CASSYRGMNTEAFF.

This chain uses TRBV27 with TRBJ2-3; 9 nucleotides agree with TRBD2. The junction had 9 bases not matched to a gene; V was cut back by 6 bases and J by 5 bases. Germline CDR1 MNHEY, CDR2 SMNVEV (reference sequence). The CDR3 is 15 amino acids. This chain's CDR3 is CASSRGGALKDTQYF. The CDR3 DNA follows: TGTGCCAGCAGCCGCGGGGGGGCCCTCAAAGATACGCAGTATTTT.

The CDR3: CASSSDRDYTDTQYF. In DNA, the CDR3 is TGTGCCAGCAGTTCAGACCGGGACTACACAGATACGCAGTATTTT. The chain links TRBV12-3 or TRBV12-4 to TRBJ2-3; 7 bases align to TRBD2. J was trimmed by 2 bases and V by 4 bases; bases with no gene match: 6. The CDR3 loop spans 15 amino acids.

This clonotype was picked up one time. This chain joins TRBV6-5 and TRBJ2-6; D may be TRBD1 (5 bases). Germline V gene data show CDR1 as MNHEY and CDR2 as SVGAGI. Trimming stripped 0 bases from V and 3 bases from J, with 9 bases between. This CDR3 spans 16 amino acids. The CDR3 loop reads CASSYSKGVGANVLTF. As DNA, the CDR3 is TGTGCCAGCAGTTACTCGAAAGGGGTTGGGGCCAACGTCCTGACTTTC.

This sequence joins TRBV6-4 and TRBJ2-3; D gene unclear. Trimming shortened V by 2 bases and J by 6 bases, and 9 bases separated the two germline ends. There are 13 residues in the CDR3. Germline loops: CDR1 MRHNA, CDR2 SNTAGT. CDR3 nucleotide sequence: TGTGCCAGCAGTGACGGACCGACGGATACGCAGTATTTT. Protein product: CASSDGPTDTQYF.

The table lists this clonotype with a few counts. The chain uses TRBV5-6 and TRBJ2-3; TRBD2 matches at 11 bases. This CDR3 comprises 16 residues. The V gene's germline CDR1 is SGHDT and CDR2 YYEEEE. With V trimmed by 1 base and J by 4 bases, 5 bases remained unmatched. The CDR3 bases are TGTGCCAGCAGCTTGACTAGCGGGAGTAACGCAGATACGCAGTATTTT. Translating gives CASSLTSGSNADTQYF.

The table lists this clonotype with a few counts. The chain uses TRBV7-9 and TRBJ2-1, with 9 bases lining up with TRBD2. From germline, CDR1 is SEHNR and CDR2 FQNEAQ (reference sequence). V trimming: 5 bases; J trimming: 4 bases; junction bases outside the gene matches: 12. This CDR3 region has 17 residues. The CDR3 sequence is CASSADLAGSFYNEQFF. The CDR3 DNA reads TGTGCCAGCAGCGCAGACCTAGCGGGGAGTTTTTACAATGAGCAGTTCTTC.

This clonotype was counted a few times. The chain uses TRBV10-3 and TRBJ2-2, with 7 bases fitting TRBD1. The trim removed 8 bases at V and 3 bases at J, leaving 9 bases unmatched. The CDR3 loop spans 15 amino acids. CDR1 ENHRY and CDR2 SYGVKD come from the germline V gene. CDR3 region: CAIPRGTDDTGELFF. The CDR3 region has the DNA TGTGCCATCCCAAGGGGGACAGACGACACCGGGGAGCTGTTTTTT.

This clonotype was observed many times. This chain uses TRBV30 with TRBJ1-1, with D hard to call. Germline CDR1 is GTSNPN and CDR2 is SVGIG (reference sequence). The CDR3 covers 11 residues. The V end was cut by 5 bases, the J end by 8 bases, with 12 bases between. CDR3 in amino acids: CAWVQAPEAFF. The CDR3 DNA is TGTGCCTGGGTTCAAGCCCCCGAAGCTTTCTTT.

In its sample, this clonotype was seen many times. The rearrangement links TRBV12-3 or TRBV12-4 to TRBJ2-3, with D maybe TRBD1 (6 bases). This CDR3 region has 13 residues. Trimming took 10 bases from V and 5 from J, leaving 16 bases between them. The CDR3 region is CATLGRGRDTQYF. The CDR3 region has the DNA TGTGCCACCCTAGGCAGGGGTAGAGATACGCAGTATTTT.

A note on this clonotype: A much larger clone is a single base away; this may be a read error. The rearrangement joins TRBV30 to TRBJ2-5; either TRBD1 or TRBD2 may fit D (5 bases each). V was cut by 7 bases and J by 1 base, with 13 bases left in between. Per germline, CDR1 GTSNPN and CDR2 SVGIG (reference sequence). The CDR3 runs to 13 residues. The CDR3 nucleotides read TGTGCCTTTAGCAGAGGGGCCCAAGAGACCCAGTACTTC. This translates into CAFSRGAQETQYF.

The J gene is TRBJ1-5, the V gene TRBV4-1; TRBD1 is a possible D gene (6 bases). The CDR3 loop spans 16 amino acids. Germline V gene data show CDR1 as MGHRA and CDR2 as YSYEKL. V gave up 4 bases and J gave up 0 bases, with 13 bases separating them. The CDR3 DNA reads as TGCGCCAGCAGCCTAAATAGGGGGGATAGCAATCAGCCCCAGCATTTT. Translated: CASSLNRGDSNQPQHF.

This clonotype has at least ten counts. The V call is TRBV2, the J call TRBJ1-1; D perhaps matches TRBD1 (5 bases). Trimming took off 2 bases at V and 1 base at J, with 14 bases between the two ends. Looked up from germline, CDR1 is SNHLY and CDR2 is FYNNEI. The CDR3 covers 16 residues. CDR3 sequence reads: CASSEKGTDQNTEAFF. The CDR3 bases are TGTGCCAGCAGTGAAAAAGGGACGGACCAGAACACTGAAGCTTTCTTT.

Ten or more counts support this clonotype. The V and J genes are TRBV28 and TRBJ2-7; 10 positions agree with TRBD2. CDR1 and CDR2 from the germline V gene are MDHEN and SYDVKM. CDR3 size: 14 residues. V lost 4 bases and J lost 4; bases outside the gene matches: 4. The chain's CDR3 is CASSSGLAVYEQYF. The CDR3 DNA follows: TGTGCCAGCAGTTCAGGACTAGCGGTATACGAGCAGTACTTC.

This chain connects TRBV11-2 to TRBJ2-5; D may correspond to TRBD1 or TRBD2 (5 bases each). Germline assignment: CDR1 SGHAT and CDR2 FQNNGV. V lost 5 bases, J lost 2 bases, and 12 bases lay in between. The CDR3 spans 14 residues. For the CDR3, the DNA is TGTGCCAGCAGCGGGAGACAGCGTCAAGAGACCCAGTACTTC. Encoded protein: CASSGRQRQETQYF.

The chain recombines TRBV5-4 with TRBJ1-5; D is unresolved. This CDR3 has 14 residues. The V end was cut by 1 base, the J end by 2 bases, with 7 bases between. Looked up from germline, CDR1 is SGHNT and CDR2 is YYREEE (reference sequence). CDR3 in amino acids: CASSLLPGNQPQHF. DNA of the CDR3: TGTGCCAGCAGCTTGCTACCAGGCAATCAGCCCCAGCATTTT.

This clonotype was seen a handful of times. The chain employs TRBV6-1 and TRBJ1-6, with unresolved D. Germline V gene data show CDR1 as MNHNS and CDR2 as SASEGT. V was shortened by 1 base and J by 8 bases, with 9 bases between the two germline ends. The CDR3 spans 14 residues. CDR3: CASSEVRNDSPLHF. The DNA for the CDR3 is TGTGCCAGCAGTGAAGTGCGTAATGATTCACCCCTCCACTTT.

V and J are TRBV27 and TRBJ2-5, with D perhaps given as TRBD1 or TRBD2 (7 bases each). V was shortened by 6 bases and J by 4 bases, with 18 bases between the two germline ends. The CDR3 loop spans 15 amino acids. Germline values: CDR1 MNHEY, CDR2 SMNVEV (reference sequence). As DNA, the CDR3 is TGTGCCAGCAGGGGGGGGACAGCCTGGGGAGAGACCCAGTACTTC. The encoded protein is CASRGGTAWGETQYF.